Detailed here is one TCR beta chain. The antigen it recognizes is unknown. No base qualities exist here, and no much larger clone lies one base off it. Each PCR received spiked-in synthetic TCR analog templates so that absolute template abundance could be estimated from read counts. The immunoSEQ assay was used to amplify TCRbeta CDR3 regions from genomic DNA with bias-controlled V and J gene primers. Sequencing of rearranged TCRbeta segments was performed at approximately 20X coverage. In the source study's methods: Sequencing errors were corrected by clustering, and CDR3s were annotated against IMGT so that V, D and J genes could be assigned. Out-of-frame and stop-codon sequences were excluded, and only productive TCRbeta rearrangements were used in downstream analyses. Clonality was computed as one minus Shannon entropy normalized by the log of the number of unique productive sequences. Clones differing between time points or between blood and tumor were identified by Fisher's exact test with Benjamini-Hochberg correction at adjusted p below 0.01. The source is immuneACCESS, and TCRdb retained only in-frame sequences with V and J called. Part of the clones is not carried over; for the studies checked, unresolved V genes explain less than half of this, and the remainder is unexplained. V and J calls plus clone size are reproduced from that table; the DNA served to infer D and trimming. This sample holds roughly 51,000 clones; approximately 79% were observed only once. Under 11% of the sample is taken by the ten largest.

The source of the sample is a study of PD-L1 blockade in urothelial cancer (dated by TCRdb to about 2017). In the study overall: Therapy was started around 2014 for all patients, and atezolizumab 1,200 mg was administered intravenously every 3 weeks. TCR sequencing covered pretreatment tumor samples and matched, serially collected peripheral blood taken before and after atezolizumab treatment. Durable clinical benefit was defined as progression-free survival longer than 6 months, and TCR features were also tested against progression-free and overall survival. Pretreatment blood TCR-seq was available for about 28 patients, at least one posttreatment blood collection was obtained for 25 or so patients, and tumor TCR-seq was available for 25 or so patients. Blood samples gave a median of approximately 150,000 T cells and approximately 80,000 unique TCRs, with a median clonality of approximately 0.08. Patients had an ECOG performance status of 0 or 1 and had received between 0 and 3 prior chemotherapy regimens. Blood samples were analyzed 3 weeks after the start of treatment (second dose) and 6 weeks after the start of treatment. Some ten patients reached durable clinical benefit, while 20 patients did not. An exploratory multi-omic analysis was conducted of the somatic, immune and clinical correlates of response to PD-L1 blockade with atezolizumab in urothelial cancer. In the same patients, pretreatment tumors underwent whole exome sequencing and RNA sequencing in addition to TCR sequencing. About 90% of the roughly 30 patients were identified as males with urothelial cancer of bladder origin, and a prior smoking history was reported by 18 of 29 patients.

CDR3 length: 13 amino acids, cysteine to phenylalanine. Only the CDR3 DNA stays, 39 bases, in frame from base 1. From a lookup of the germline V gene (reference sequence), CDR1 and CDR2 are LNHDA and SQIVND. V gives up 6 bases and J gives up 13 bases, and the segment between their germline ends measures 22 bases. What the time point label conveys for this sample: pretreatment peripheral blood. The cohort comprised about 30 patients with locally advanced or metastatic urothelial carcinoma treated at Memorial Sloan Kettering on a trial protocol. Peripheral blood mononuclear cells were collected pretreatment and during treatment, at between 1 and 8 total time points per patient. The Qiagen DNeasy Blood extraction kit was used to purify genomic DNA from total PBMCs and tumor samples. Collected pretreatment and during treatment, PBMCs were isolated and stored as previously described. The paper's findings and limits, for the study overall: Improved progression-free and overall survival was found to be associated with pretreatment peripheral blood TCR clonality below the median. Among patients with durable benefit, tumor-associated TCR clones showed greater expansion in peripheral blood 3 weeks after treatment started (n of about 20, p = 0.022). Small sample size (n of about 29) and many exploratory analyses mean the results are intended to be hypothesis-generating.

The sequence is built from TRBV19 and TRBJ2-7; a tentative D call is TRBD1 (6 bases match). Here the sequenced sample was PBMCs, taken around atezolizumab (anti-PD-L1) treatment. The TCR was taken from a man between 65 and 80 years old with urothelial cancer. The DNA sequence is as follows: TGTGCCAGTAGGGAACACCAAAGGGGGAGCGACTACTTC. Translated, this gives CASREHQRGSDYF. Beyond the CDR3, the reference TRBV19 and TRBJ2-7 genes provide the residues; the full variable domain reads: DGGITQSPKYLFRKEGQNVTLSCEQNLNHDAMYWYRQDPGQGLRLIYYSQIVNDFQKGDIAEGYSVSREKKESFPLTVTSAQKNPTAFYLCASREHQRGSDYFGPGTRLTVT.